This is a list of T cell receptor beta chains from one sample in a study of cytomegalovirus exposure and HLA in healthy donors. Sequenced by immunoSEQ multiplex PCR; TCRdb stores in-frame clones only, minus some. Altogether around 250,000 clones are present, 85% to 90% being singletons, with the ten largest covering approximately 0.34%. The specimen was PBMCs. These receptors came from a woman younger than 35 in good health and CMV-seronegative. Both conserved end residues are part of each CDR3. Each record gives: D gene, V gene, J gene, clone size, CDR3 protein, CDR3 DNA. A D gene is named only where the DNA matches it firmly. Part of the rows lack a size; the others show once, few, many or a class for expanded clones.

.,TRBV6-5,TRBJ1-2,.,CASTFGRGYGYTF,TGTGCCAGCACCTTCGGGAGGGGCTATGGCTACACCTTC
TRBD1,TRBV7-9,TRBJ2-1,once,CASSLGHGQGAYNEQFF,TGTGCCAGCAGCTTAGGGCACGGACAGGGGGCTTACAATGAGCAGTTCTTC
.,TRBV6-1,TRBJ1-6,.,CASSTGPEGSPLHF,TGTGCCAGCAGTACCGGGCCAGAGGGTTCACCCCTCCACTTT
.,TRBV27,TRBJ2-7,.,CASSLRGSYEQYF,TGTGCCAGCAGTTTAAGGGGGTCCTACGAGCAGTACTTC
.,TRBV28,TRBJ1-2,.,CASRPPDRDTYGYTF,TGTGCCAGCAGACCTCCAGACCGGGACACTTATGGCTACACCTTC
TRBD1,TRBV7-2,TRBJ1-5,.,CASSPWTGSNQPQHF,TGTGCCAGCAGCCCGTGGACAGGGAGCAATCAGCCCCAGCATTTT
TRBD2,TRBV27,TRBJ2-2,.,CASSFGGYGTGELFF,TGTGCCAGCAGTTTCGGGGGGTATGGCACCGGGGAGCTGTTTTTT
.,TRBV6-5,TRBJ1-1,.,CASSYPGQRTAFF,TGTGCCAGCAGTTACCCGGGACAAAGGACAGCTTTCTTT
TRBD2,TRBV28,TRBJ2-3,.,CASSLAGVRDTQYF,TGTGCCAGCAGTTTAGCGGGGGTTCGGGATACGCAGTATTTT
.,TRBV29-1,TRBJ2-3,.,CSVEDEGTDTQYF,TGCAGCGTTGAAGATGAGGGCACAGATACGCAGTATTTT
TRBD1,TRBV7-9,TRBJ1-2,.,CASSYWDRGNYGYTF,TGTGCCAGCAGCTATTGGGACAGGGGAAACTATGGCTACACCTTC
.,TRBV11-2,TRBJ1-2,.,CASSATGFGYTF,TGTGCCAGCAGCGCTACAGGATTCGGCTACACCTTC
.,TRBV10-3,TRBJ2-2,.,CAISENPSLAGELFF,TGTGCCATCAGTGAGAATCCTAGCTTGGCCGGGGAGCTGTTTTTT
TRBD1,TRBV11-2,TRBJ2-1,.,CASSVAGTAYNEQFF,TGTGCCAGCAGCGTCGCCGGGACAGCCTACAATGAGCAGTTCTTC
TRBD1,TRBV27,TRBJ1-5,once,CASSLSGTGYAGGNQPQHF,TGTGCCAGCAGTTTATCTGGGACAGGCTACGCGGGGGGCAATCAGCCCCAGCATTTT
.,TRBV7-2,TRBJ1-2,.,CASSDTYGYTF,TGTGCCAGCAGCGATACATATGGCTACACCTTC
.,TRBV28,TRBJ2-5,.,CASTEDSLQETQYF,TGTGCCAGCACTGAAGACAGCCTCCAAGAGACCCAGTACTTC